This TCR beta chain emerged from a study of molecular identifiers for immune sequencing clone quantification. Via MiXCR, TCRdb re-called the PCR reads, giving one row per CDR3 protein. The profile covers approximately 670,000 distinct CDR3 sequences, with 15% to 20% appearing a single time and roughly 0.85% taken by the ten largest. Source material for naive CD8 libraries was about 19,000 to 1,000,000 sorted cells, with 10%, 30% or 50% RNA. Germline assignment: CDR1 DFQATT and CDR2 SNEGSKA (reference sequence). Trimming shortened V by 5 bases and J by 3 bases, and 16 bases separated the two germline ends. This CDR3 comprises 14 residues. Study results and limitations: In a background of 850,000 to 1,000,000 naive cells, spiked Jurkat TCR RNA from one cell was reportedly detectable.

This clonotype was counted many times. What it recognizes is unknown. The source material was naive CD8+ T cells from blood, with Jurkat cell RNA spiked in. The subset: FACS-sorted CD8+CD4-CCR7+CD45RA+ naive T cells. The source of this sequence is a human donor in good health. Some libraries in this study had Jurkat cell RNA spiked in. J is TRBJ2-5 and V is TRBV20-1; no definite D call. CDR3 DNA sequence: TGCAGTGCTTACAACCGGGCGTTCGAAGAGACCCAGTACTTC. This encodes CSAYNRAFEETQYF.